What follows describes a single T cell receptor beta chain. What it binds is not known. CDR3 length: 15 amino acids. Germline loops: CDR1 SQVTM, CDR2 ANQGSEA. The data were taken from a study of CXCR3-negative and CXCR3-positive naive CD8 T cells. General study points: Naive subsets were similarly diverse, while memory CD8+ repertoires were much less diverse. Researchers reported similar TRBV-TRBJ usage in naive CXCR3-negative and CXCR3-positive cells, though memory differed.

All TRB cDNA libraries came from 5' RACE performed with UMI labels. TCRdb re-analyzed the 5' RACE reads; it lists each CDR3 protein once, without DNA. The sample shows about 6,600 distinct CDR3 sequences, and more than 0.9% sits with its ten largest clones. The sample taken for sequencing was naive CXCR3- CD8+ T cells from blood. The subset: CD45RO-CCR7+CD27+CD95- naive CD8+ T cells lacking CXCR3 (TNR3-). The chain employs TRBV29-1 and TRBJ2-3; TCRdb indicates TRBD2, and absent DNA this call remains unverified. This clonotype was obtained from a human donor in good health. Some clones in this sample may be carry-over from other donors' samples. The chain's CDR3 is CSVEGLAVVTDTQYF.